This entry is about one T cell receptor (beta chain). Its target is not known. The study pooled second doses at about 4 or about 12 weeks. The entry originates in a study of T cell responses to AZD1222 COVID-19 vaccine. V was clipped by 0 bases and J by 5 bases, with 11 bases between them. The CDR3 spans 15 residues. Germline CDR1 and CDR2: GTSNPN and SVGIG (reference sequence). Sequencing used immunoSEQ multiplex PCR; TCRdb keeps in-frame clones, though not all of them. The data show more than 95,000 clones, about 86% seen once. Study-level findings and limits: Only after the peak T cell response were repertoires sampled. The study identified only 6 or 7 AZD1222 recipients as seropositive at baseline. Reports indicate that nearly half of spike-specific TCRs are directed at unmutated variant regions.

The chain has TRBV30 and TRBJ1-6; D possibly corresponds to TRBD1 (6 bases). The receptor was isolated from an adult who received the AZD1222 COVID-19 vaccine. The sample here was peripheral blood, taken 28 days after the second AZD1222 dose. CDR3 sequence (DNA): TGTGCCTGGAGTGTCTTGGGACATGATAATTCACCCCTCCACTTT. This gives the protein CAWSVLGHDNSPLHF.